This T cell receptor beta chain was sequenced in a study of technical replicates of blood from a few donors. Assay: immunoSEQ multiplex PCR; the TCRdb copy retains only in-frame clones and omits some. The sample has approximately 79,000 clones; about 97% are singletons. The J segment lost 3 bases and the V segment lost 6 bases, leaving 4 bases of the junction unmatched. The CDR3 is 13 amino acids. Per the germline V gene, CDR1 is MGHRA and CDR2 is YSYEKL. The clonotype comes from a human donor in good health. The V gene is TRBV4-1, the J gene TRBJ2-7, with 8 bases fitting TRBD2. Sequenced sample: T cells isolated from PBMCs. The CDR3 here is CASSRLAGYEQYF. Here the CDR3 DNA reads TGCGCCAGCAGTCGGCTAGCGGGCTACGAGCAGTACTTC.